The 9 T cell receptor beta chains below come from one sample, sequenced in a study of cytomegalovirus exposure and HLA in healthy donors. A multiplex PCR was run with 60 Vbeta primers and 13 Jbeta primers. Repertoires were generated with immunoSEQ multiplex PCR, while TCRdb's copy carries only in-frame clones and drops some. The sample lists about 110,000 clones; around four fifths were seen once. The specimen sequenced was PBMCs. The receptors derive from a woman aged 40 to 49 in good health and CMV-seropositive.

This clone was detected only once. This chain connects TRBV6-1 to TRBJ2-7; 15 bases map to TRBD2. This CDR3 contains 15 residues. V trimming: 4 bases; J trimming: 6 bases; junction bases outside the gene matches: 4. CDR1 and CDR2 (germline): MNHNS, SASEGT. CDR3 in amino acids: CASSGTSGGAGEQYF. The CDR3 DNA sequence: TGTGCCAGCAGTGGGACTAGCGGGGGGGCCGGCGAGCAGTACTTC.

The chain links TRBV27 to TRBJ2-2; a weak D match, TRBD2 (5 bases). CDR1 is MNHEY and CDR2 is SMNVEV in the germline V gene (reference sequence). The germline V and J ends were trimmed by 0 bases and 2 bases, with 16 bases remaining between them. The CDR3 is 18 residues long. In nucleotides, the CDR3 is TGTGCCAGCAGTTTATCGCCTATCGGGGATCCCAACACCGGGGAGCTGTTTTTT. This codes for CASSLSPIGDPNTGELFF.

A remark on this clone: The junction shows a germline mismatch at one end, possibly a read error. The gene calls are TRBV7-7 and TRBJ2-5, with TRBD1 matching 10 bases. The CDR3 spans 15 residues. The germline V gene has CDR1 SSHAT and CDR2 FNYEAQ (reference sequence). CDR3 nucleotides: TGTGCTAGCAGCTTGACCGGGACAGGGGAAGAGACCCAGTACTTC. It is translated as CASSLTGTGEETQYF.

The rearrangement links TRBV19 to TRBJ2-1, with 7 positions matching TRBD1. V was pared by 4 bases and J by 6 bases, with 6 bases of the junction left unmatched. CDR1 is LNHDA, CDR2 SQIVND, per germline (reference sequence). The CDR3 is 14 residues long. CDR3 sequence: CASSKRQGFNEQFF. Written as DNA, the CDR3 is TGTGCCAGTAGTAAGAGACAGGGTTTCAATGAGCAGTTCTTC. The full variable domain, its missing parts supplied by reference TRBV19 and TRBJ2-1, is DGGITQSPKYLFRKEGQNVTLSCEQNLNHDAMYWYRQDPGQGLRLIYYSQIVNDFQKGDIAEGYSVSREKKESFPLTVTSAQKNPTAFYLCASSKRQGFNEQFFGPGTRLTVL.

The genes are TRBV2 and TRBJ1-2, with 9 bases that match TRBD1. With V trimmed by 7 bases and J by 5 bases, 8 bases remained unmatched. This CDR3 spans 14 amino acids. Germline V gene data show CDR1 as SNHLY and CDR2 as FYNNEI. The CDR3 DNA is TGTGCCAGCACCCTGGACAGGGGATCATATGGCTACACCTTC. Protein product: CASTLDRGSYGYTF.

The chain has TRBV2 and TRBJ1-6; TRBD1 agrees at 8 bases. Unmatched junction bases numbered 6, after V lost 5 bases and J lost 9 bases. The CDR3 extends over 14 amino acids. From germline, CDR1 is SNHLY and CDR2 FYNNEI. The CDR3 loop is CASSPTGTGSPLHF. CDR3 DNA sequence: TGTGCCAGCAGTCCGACAGGGACAGGTTCACCCCTCCACTTT.

The J gene is TRBJ2-3, the V gene TRBV7-6; 7 bases align to TRBD1. This CDR3 has 15 amino acids. V lost 5 bases to trimming and J lost 6 bases; unmatched junction nucleotides: 11. Per the germline V gene, CDR1 is SGHVS and CDR2 is FNYEAQ. The chain's CDR3 is CASSITGAAEDTQYF. CDR3 bases: TGTGCCAGCAGCATTACAGGGGCCGCCGAGGATACGCAGTATTTT.

J is TRBJ1-2 and V is TRBV28, with a tentative D call TRBD1 (5 bases). Germline lookup yields CDR1 MDHEN and CDR2 SYDVKM. Trimming pared 2 bases from V and 2 bases from J, leaving 9 bases between. The CDR3 contains 14 residues. This CDR3 is CASSLPQGNYGYTF. CDR3 DNA: TGTGCCAGCAGTTTACCCCAGGGAAACTATGGCTACACCTTC.

This clone was detected only once. J is TRBJ2-3 and V is TRBV7-9; D gene uncertain. Trimming took off 5 bases at V and 3 bases at J, with 15 bases between the two ends. The germline gives CDR1 SEHNR, CDR2 FQNEAQ (reference sequence). The CDR3 is 15 residues long. CDR3 sequence: CASSHTFRSTDTQYF. Here the CDR3 DNA reads TGTGCCAGCAGCCATACCTTTAGGAGTACAGATACGCAGTATTTT.